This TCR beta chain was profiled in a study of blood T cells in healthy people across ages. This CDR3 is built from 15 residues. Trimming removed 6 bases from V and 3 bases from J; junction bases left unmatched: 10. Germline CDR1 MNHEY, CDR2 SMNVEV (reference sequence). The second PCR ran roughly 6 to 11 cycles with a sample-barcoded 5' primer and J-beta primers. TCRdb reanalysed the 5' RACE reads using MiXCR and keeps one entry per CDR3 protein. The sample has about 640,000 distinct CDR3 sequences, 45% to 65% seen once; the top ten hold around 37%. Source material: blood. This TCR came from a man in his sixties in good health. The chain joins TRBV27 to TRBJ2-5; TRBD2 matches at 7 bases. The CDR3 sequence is CASRYLGRGEETQYF. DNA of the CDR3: TGTGCCAGCAGGTACCTGGGACGGGGGGAAGAGACCCAGTACTTC.